The clone carrying this T cell receptor (beta chain) was counted between two and nine times. The antigen is undetermined. The data belong to a study of blood T cells in healthy people across ages. General study results and limits: As naive T cell percentage varied, TCR beta diversity correlated strongly with it. More naive CD4+ cells and higher diversity were found in long-lived than in aged donors.

Primed by a sample-barcoded 5' primer and a J-beta primer mix, a second PCR proceeded for 7 to 11 cycles. TCRdb reprocessed the 5' RACE reads via MiXCR and lists one record per CDR3 protein. This table has more than 650,000 distinct CDR3 sequences, about 55% appearing once. The CDR3 is made up of 15 amino acids. V dropped 6 bases and J dropped 0; count of bases not matched to a gene: 9. CDR1 is DFQATT and CDR2 is SNEGSKA in the germline V gene (reference sequence). The sample was blood. The chain employs TRBV20-1 and TRBJ1-2; 8 bases fit TRBD1. This TCR was sampled from a man older than 75 in good health. Here the CDR3 reads CSAYRQGPTNYGYTF. In DNA, the CDR3 is TGCAGTGCATATCGACAGGGGCCCACTAACTATGGCTACACCTTC.